This T cell receptor (beta chain) was identified during a study of control samples from healthy donors and cancer patients. Clones were read by immunoSEQ multiplex PCR, and TCRdb kept only the in-frame ones, dropping some. The sample holds around 160,000 clones, approximately 93% seen once. The length of the CDR3 is 17 residues. V lost 0 bases to trimming and J lost 2 bases, with 14 bases between them. Germline-derived CDR1 and CDR2 are MNHNS and SASEGT. The source is a man between 18 and 35 years old in good health. V and J are TRBV6-1 and TRBJ1-5; TRBD1 might be the D (5 bases). The sequenced material came from blood. CDR3 protein: CASSEALQGRGNQPQHF. CDR3 coding DNA: TGTGCCAGCAGTGAAGCGCTTCAGGGTCGCGGCAATCAGCCCCAGCATTTT.